Each of the 11 T cell receptor beta chains below was sequenced from the same sample in a study of early T cells in non-severe SARS-CoV-2 infection. One entry per CDR3 protein, called by TCRdb with MiXCR from the 5' RACE reads. The repertoire holds some 26,000 distinct CDR3 sequences, with roughly 4.2% as singletons. Sequencing input: whole blood. The receptors here all came from an adult who was a healthcare worker with PCR-confirmed SARS-CoV-2 infection or an uninfected control (not recorded which).

This clonotype showed up just a few times. The DNA of the CDR3 is TGTGCCAGCAGTGTGTTAGGGAACACCGGGGAGCTGTTTTTT. Amino acids: CASSVLGNTGELFF. This chain links TRBV6-1 with TRBJ2-2; D call uncertain. The germline V and J ends were trimmed by 4 bases and 1 base, with 7 bases remaining between them. There are 14 residues in the CDR3. Germline V gene data show CDR1 as MNHNS and CDR2 as SASEGT.

This clonotype has a count of ten or more. Lacking the conserved final phenylalanine or tryptophan, this CDR3 likely reflects a read error. V usage is TRBV4-2 and J usage is TRBJ2-1, with 8 bases fitting TRBD1. The germline V gene encodes CDR1 LGHNA and CDR2 YNFKEQ. Unmatched junction bases numbered 8, after V lost 4 bases and J lost 6 bases. The CDR3 has 15 residues. The CDR3 here is CASSPQKDRANEQFL. In DNA, the CDR3 is TGTGCCAGCAGCCCCCAGAAGGACAGGGCCAATGAGCAGTTCCTC.

The chain combines TRBV28 with TRBJ2-3; TRBD2 might be the D (6 bases). V lost 2 bases, J lost 4 bases, and 19 bases lay in between. The germline V gene has CDR1 MDHEN and CDR2 SYDVKM. The CDR3 runs 17 residues. CDR3 in amino acids: CASSLNRMRDWADTQYF. CDR3 in DNA: TGTGCCAGCAGTTTAAACAGGATGAGGGACTGGGCAGATACGCAGTATTTT.

The chain is built from TRBV2 and TRBJ2-1; weak D call: TRBD1 (6 bases). This CDR3 has 16 amino acids. Trimming stripped 4 bases from V and 2 bases from J, with 15 bases between. The germline V gene has CDR1 SNHLY and CDR2 FYNNEI. The CDR3 sequence is CASSVDGQFAYNEQFF. CDR3 DNA sequence: TGTGCCAGCAGTGTAGATGGACAGTTCGCCTACAATGAGCAGTTCTTC.

This clonotype was detected many times. The genes are TRBV6-5 and TRBJ2-7, with 11 bases that match TRBD1. The V gene end was trimmed by 2 bases and the J gene end by 3 bases; junction bases not matched to a gene: 3. This CDR3 is built from 15 residues. From germline, CDR1 is MNHEY and CDR2 SVGAGI. Here the CDR3 DNA reads TGTGCCAGCAGTTACGAGGGGACAGGGGGCTACGAGCAGTACTTC. Translated: CASSYEGTGGYEQYF.

The chain employs TRBV10-3 and TRBJ2-1; the match to TRBD2 covers 8 bases. The CDR3 is 19 amino acids. Germline V CDR1 and CDR2: ENHRY, SYGVKD. Germline trimming cut 6 bases from V and 0 bases from J; bases unmatched to any gene: 16. DNA of the CDR3: TGTGCCATCAGCACCCGGACTAGCTCCAATACTAGCTCCTACAATGAGCAGTTCTTC. It specifies CAISTRTSSNTSSYNEQFF.

This clonotype was recorded at least ten times. V and J are TRBV20-1 and TRBJ1-1; 12 positions match TRBD1. The CDR3 has 15 amino acids. The germline gives CDR1 DFQATT, CDR2 SNEGSKA (reference sequence). With V trimmed by 0 bases and J by 5 bases, 4 bases remained unmatched. The CDR3 sequence: CSARDRDRGRTEAFF. CDR3 nucleotides: TGCAGTGCTAGAGACCGGGACAGGGGGCGAACTGAAGCTTTCTTT.

The table lists this clonotype with many counts. The J gene is TRBJ2-2, the V gene TRBV14; D remains unclear. Trimming removed 2 bases from V and 7 bases from J, with 11 bases in between. The CDR3 is 14 amino acids. The germline V gene encodes CDR1 SGHDN and CDR2 FVKESK. The CDR3 is CASSQPSAGGELFF. In DNA form, the CDR3 reads TGTGCCAGCAGCCAACCGTCGGCTGGCGGGGAGCTGTTTTTT.

This clonotype was seen repeatedly, ten times or more. The genes are TRBV27 and TRBJ2-4; tentatively, D is TRBD1 (5 bases). This CDR3 has 14 residues. Looked up from germline, CDR1 is MNHEY and CDR2 is SMNVEV (reference sequence). V gave up 6 bases and J gave up 0 bases, with 9 bases separating them. Here the CDR3 reads CASRQTVAKNIQYF. DNA for the CDR3: TGTGCCAGCAGACAGACAGTAGCCAAAAACATTCAGTACTTC.

This clonotype was counted ten times or more. The rearrangement uses TRBV12-3 or TRBV12-4 and TRBJ1-5, with TRBD1 as a possible D gene (5 bases). V was shortened by 6 bases and J by 0 bases, with 9 bases between the two germline ends. CDR3 length equals 14 residues. CDR3 region: CASRRRGSNQPQHF. For the CDR3, the DNA is TGTGCCAGCAGACGTAGGGGTAGCAATCAGCCCCAGCATTTT.

The gene calls are TRBV6-6 and TRBJ2-1; TRBD2 matches at 8 bases. The CDR3 is 15 residues long. The ends lost 6 bases at V and 0 bases at J; junction bases unmatched: 4. Germline CDR1 is MNHNY and CDR2 is SVGAGI (reference sequence). The DNA of the CDR3 is TGTGCCAGCAGCCCACTAGCGGTCTCCTACAATGAGCAGTTCTTC. Its protein product is CASSPLAVSYNEQFF.